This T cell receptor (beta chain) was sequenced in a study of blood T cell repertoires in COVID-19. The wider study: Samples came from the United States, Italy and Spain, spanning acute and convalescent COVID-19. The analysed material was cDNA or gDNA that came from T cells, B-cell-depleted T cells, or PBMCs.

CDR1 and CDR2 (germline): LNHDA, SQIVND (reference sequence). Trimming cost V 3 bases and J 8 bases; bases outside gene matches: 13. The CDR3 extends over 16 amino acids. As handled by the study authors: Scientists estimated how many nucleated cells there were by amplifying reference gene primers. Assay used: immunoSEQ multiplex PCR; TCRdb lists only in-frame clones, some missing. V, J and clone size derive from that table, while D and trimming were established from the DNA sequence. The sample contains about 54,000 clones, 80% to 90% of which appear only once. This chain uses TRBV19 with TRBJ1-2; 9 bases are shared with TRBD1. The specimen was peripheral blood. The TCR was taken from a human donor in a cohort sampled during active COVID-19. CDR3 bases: TGTGCCAGTAGTATCTCTGGGACAGGGTCCGTCTACGGCTACACCTTC. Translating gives CASSISGTGSVYGYTF.